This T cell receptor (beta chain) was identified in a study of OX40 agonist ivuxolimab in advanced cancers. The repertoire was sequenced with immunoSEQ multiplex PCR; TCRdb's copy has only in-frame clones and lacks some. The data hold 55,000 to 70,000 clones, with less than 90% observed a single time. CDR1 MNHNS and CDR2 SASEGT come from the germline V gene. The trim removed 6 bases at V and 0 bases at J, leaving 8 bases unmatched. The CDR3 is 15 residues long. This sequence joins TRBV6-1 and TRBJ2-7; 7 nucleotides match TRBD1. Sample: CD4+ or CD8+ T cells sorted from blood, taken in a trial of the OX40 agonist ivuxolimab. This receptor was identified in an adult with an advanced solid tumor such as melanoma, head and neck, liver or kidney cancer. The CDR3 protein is CASRQGTLYSYEQYF. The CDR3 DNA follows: TGTGCCAGCAGACAGGGGACCCTTTACTCCTACGAGCAGTACTTC.